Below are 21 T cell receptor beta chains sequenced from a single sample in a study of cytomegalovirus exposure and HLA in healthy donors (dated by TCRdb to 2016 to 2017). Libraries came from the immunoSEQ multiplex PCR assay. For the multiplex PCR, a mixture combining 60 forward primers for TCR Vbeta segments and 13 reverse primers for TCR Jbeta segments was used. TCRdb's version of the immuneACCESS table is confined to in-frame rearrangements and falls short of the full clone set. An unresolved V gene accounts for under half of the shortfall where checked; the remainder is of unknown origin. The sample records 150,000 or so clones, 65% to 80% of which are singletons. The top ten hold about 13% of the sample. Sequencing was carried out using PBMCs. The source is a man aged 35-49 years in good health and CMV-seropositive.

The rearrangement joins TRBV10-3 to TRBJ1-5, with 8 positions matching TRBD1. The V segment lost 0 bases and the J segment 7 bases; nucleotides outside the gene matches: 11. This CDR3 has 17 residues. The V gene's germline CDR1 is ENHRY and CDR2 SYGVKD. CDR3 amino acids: CAISESPRTGIGQPQHF. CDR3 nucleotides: TGTGCCATCAGTGAGTCCCCGCGGACAGGGATAGGGCAGCCCCAGCATTTT.

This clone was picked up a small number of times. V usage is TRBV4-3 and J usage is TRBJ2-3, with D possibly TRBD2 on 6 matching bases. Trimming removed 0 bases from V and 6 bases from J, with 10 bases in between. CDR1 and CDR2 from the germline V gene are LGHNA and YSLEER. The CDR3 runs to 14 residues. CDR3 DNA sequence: TGCGCCAGCAGCCAAGAGGGGGGTGCGGATACGCAGTATTTT. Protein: CASSQEGGADTQYF.

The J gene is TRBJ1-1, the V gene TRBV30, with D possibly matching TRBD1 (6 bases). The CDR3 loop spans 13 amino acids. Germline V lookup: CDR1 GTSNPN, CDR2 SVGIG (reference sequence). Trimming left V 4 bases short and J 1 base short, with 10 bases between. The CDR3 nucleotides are TGTGCCTGGATAGGGGGTGAGAACACTGAAGCTTTCTTT. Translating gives CAWIGGENTEAFF.

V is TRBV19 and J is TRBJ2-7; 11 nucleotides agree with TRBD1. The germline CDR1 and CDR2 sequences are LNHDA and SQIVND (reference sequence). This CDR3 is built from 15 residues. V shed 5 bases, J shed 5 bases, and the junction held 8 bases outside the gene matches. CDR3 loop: CASSPRTGGQDEQYF. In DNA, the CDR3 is TGTGCCAGTAGTCCCCGGACAGGGGGCCAAGACGAGCAGTACTTC.

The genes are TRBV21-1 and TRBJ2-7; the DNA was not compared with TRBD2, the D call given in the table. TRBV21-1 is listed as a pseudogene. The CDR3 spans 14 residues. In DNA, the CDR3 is TGTGCCAGCAGTCAAGTCGGGGAGACCTACGAGCAGTACTTC. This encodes CASSQVGETYEQYF.

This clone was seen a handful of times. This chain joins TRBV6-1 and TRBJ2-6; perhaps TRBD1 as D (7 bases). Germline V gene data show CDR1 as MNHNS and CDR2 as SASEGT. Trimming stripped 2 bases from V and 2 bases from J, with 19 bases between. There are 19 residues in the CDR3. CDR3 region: CASSERGRESRAGANVLTF. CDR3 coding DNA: TGTGCCAGCAGTGAAAGGGGGCGGGAAAGTCGGGCTGGGGCCAACGTCCTGACTTTC.

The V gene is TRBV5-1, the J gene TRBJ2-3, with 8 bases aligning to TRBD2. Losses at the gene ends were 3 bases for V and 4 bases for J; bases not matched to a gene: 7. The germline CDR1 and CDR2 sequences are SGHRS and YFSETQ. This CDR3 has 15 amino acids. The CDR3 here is CASSSLAGPADTQYF. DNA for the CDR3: TGCGCCAGCAGCTCCTTAGCGGGACCCGCAGATACGCAGTATTTT.

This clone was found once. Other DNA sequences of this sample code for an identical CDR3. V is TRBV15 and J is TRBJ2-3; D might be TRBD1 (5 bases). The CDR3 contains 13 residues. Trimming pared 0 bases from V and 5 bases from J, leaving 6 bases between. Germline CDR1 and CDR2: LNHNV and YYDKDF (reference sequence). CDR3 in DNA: TGTGCCACCAGCAGAGATAGGGGAGATACGCAGTATTTT. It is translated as CATSRDRGDTQYF.

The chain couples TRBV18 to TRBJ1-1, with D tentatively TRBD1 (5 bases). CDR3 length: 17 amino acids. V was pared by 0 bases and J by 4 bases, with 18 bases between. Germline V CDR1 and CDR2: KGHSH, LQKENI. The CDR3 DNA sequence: TGTGCCAGCTCACCACCCACCTATTCTGCCGGGGGCACTGAAGCTTTCTTT. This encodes CASSPPTYSAGGTEAFF.

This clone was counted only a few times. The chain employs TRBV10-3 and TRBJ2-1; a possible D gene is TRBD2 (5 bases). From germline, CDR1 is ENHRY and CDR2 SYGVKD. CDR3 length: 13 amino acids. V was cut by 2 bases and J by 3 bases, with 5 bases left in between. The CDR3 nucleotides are TGTGCCATCAGTGAGGCGGGCTACAATGAGCAGTTCTTC. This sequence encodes CAISEAGYNEQFF.

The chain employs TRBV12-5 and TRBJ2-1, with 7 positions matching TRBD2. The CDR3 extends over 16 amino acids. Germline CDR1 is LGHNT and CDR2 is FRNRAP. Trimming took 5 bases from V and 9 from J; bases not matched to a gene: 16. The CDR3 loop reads CASGPHLGLVGGEQFF. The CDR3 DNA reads TGTGCTAGTGGTCCCCATCTTGGACTAGTTGGGGGTGAGCAGTTCTTC.

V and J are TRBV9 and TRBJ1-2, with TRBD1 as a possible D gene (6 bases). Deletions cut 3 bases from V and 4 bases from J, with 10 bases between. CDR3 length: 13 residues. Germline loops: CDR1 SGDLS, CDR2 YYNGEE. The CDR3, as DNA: TGTGCCAGCAGCGAGGACAGTCGCTATGGCTACACCTTC. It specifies CASSEDSRYGYTF.

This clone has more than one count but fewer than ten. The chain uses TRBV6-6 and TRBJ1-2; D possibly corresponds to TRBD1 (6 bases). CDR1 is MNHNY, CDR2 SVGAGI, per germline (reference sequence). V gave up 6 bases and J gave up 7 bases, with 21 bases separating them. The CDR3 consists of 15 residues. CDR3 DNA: TGTGCCAGCAGCCCCCGGACAGACAGTCGAGCTGGCTACACCTTC. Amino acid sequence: CASSPRTDSRAGYTF.

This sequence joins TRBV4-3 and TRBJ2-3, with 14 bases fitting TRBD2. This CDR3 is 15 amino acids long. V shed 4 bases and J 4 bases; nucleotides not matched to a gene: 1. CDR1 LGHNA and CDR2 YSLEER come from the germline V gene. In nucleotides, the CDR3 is TGCGCCAGCAGCCGACTAGCGGGGGGGCCAGATACGCAGTATTTT. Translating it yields CASSRLAGGPDTQYF.

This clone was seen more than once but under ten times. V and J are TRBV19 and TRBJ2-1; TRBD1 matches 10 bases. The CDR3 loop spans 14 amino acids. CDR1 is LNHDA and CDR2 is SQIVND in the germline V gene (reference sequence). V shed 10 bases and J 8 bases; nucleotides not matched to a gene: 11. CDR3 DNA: TGTGCCACTCGTCCCGGACAGGGGGTCGATGAGCAGTTCTTC. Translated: CATRPGQGVDEQFF.

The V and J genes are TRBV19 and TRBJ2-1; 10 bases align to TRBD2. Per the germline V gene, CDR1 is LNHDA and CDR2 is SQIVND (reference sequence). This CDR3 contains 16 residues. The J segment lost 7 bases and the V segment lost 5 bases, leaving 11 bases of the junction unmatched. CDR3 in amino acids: CASSSISSGSRNEQFF. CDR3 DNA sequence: TGTGCCAGTAGTTCTATCTCTAGCGGGAGTAGGAATGAGCAGTTCTTC.

The CDR3 region is CATEYRWEQYF. For the CDR3, the DNA is TGTGCCACCGAGTACCGGTGGGAGCAGTACTTC. This chain joins TRBV19 and TRBJ2-7; D not certain. The CDR3 length is 11 residues. Germline CDR1 is LNHDA and CDR2 is SQIVND (reference sequence). V gave up 10 bases and J gave up 7 bases, with 14 bases separating them.

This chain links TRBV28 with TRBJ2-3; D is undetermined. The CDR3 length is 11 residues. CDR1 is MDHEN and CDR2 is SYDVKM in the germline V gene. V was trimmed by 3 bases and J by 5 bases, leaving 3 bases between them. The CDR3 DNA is TGTGCCAGCAGTTTTCGAGATACGCAGTATTTT. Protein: CASSFRDTQYF. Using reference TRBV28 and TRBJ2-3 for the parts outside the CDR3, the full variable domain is DVKVTQSSRYLVKRTGEKVFLECVQDMDHENMFWYRQDPGLGLRLIYFSYDVKMKEKGDIPEGYSVSREKKERFSLILESASTNQTSMYLCASSFRDTQYFGPGTRLTVL.

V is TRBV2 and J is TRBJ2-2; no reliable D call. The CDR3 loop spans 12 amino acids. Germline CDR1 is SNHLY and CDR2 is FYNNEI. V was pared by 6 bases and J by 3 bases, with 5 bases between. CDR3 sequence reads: CASRSDTGELFF. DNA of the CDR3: TGTGCCAGCAGGTCTGACACCGGGGAGCTGTTTTTT. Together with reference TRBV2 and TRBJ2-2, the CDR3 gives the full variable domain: EPEVTQTPSHQVTQMGQEVILRCVPISNHLYFYWYRQILGQKVEFLVSFYNNEISEKSEIFDDQFSVERPDGSNFTLKIRSTKLEDSAMYFCASRSDTGELFFGEGSRLTVL.

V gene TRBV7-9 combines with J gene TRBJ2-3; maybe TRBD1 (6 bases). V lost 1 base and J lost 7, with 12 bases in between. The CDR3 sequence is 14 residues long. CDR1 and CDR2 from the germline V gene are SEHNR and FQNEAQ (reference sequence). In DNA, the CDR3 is TGTGCCAGCAGCTTAGACGGACAGCATAATACGCAGTATTTT. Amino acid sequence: CASSLDGQHNTQYF.

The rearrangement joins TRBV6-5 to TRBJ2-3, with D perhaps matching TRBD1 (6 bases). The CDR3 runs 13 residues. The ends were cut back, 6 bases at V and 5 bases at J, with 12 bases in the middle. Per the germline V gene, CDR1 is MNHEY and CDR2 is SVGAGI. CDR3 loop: CASRRQVGDTQYF. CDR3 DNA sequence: TGTGCCAGCAGGCGACAGGTCGGAGATACGCAGTATTTT.